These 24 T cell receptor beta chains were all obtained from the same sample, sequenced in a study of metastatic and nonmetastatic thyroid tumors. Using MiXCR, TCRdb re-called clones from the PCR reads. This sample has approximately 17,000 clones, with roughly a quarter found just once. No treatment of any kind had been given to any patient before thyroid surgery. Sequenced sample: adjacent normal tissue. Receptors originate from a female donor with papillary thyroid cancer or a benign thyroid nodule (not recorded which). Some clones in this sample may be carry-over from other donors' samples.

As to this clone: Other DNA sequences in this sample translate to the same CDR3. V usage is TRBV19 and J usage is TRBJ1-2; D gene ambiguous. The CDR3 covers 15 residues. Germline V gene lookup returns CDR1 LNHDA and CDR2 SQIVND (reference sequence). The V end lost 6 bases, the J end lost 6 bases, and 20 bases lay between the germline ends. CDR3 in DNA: TGTGCCAGTAGCCTAGACAAGAGGCTGGGCCATGGCTACACCTTC. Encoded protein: CASSLDKRLGHGYTF.

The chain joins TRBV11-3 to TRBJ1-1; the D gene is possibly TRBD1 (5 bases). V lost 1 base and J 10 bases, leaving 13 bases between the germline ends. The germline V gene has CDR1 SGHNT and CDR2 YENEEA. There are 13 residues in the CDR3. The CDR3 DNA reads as TGTGCCAGCAGCTTAGGGCAGGGTATGAGAGCTTTCTTT. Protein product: CASSLGQGMRAFF.

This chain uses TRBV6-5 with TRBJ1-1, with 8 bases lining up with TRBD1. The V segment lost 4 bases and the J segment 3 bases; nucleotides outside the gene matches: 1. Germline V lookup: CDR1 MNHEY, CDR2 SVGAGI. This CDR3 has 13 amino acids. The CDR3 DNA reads TGTGCCAGCAGTTTGGACAGGGACACTGAAGCTTTCTTT. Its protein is CASSLDRDTEAFF.

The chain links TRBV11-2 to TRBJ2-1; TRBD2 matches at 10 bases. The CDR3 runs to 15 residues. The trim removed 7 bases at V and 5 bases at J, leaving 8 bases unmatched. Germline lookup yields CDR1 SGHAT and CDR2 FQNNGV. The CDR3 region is CASIRRTSGDNEQFF. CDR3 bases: TGTGCCAGCATCCGCCGGACTAGCGGAGACAATGAGCAGTTCTTC.

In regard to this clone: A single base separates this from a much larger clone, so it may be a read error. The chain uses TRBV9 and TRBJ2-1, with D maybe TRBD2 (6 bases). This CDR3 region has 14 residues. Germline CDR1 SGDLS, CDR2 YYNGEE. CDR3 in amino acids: CASSVESPGDEQLF. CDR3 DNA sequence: TGTGCCAGCAGCGTAGAATCTCCGGGGGATGAGCAGTTATTC.

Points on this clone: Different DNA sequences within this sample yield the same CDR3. CDR3 residues: CASSPGTSTDTQYF. In DNA form, the CDR3 reads TGTGCCAGCAGTCCTGGAACAAGCACAGATACGCAGTATTTT. The V gene is TRBV12-3 or TRBV12-4, the J gene TRBJ2-3; the D is unclear. The V end was cut by 5 bases, the J end by 0 bases, with 9 bases between. This CDR3 region has 14 residues.

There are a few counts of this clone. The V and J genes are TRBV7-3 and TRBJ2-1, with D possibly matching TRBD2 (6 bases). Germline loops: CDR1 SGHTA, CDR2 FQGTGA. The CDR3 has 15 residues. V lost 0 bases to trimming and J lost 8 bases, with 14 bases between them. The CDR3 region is CASSLTGGRQYEQFF. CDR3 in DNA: TGTGCCAGCAGCTTAACAGGAGGGAGACAGTATGAGCAGTTCTTC.

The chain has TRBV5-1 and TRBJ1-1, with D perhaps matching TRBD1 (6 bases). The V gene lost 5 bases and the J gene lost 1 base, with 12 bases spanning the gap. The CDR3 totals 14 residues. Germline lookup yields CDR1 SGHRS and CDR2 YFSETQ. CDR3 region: CASRRQAGNTEAFF. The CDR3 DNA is TGCGCCAGCAGGCGACAGGCAGGGAACACTGAAGCTTTCTTT.

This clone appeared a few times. CDR3 sequence: CASSSDTIYGYTF. The DNA of the CDR3 is TGTGCCAGTAGCTCCGACACTATCTATGGCTACACCTTC. The rearrangement joins TRBV19 to TRBJ1-2; D is uncertain. V lost 6 bases to trimming and J lost 4 bases, with 12 bases between them. Germline CDR1 reads LNHDA; CDR2 reads SQIVND (reference sequence). CDR3 length equals 13 residues.

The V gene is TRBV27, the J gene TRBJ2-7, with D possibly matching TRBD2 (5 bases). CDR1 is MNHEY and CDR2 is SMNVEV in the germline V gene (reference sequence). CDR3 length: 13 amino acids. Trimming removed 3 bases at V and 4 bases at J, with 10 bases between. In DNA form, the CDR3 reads TGTGCCAGCAGTTTGGAACGGAGGTACGAGCAGTACTTC. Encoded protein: CASSLERRYEQYF.

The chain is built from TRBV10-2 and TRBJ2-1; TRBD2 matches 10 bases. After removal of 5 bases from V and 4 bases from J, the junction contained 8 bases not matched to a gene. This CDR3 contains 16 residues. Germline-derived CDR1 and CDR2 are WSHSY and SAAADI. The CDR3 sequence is CASSPSGRKPYNEQFF. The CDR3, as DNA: TGCGCCAGCAGTCCTAGCGGGAGAAAACCTTACAATGAGCAGTTCTTC.

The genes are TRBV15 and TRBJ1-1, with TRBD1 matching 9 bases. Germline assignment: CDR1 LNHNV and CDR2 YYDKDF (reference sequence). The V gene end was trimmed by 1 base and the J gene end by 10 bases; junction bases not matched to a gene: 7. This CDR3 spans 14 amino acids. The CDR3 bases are TGTGCCACCAGCAGAGCAGGACAGGGGAGGAGAGCTTTCTTT. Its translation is CATSRAGQGRRAFF.

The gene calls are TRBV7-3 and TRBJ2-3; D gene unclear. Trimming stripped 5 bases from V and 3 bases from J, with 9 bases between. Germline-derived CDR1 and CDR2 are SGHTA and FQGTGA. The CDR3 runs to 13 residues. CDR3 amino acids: CASSRSSTDTQYF. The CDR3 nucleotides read TGTGCCAGCAGCCGCTCGAGTACAGATACGCAGTATTTT.

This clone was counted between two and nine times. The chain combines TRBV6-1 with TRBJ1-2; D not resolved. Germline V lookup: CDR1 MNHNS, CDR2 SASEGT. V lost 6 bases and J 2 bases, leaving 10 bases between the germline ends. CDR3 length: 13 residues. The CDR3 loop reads CASSPGPNYGYTF. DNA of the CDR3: TGTGCCAGCAGCCCTGGGCCGAACTATGGCTACACCTTC.

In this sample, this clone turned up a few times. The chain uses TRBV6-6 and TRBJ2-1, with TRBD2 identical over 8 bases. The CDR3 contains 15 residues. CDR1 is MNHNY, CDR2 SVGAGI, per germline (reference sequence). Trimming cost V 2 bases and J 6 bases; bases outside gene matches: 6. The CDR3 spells CASSYPGLDGNEQFF. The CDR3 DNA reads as TGTGCCAGCAGTTACCCGGGACTAGATGGCAATGAGCAGTTCTTC.

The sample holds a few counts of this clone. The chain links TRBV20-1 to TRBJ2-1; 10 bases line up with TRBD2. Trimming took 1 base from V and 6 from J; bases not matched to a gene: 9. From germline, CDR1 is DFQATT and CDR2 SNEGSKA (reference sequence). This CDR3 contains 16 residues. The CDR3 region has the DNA TGCAGTGCTAGAGCCAAACTAGCGGGATCCGGCAATGAGCAGTTCTTC. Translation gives CSARAKLAGSGNEQFF.

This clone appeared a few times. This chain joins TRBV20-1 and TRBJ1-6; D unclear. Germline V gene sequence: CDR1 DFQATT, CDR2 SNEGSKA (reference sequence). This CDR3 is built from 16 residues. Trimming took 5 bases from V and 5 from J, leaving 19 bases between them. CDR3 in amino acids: CSALRFGLYDNSPLHF. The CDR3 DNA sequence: TGCAGTGCTCTTAGGTTTGGGTTATACGATAATTCACCCCTCCACTTT.

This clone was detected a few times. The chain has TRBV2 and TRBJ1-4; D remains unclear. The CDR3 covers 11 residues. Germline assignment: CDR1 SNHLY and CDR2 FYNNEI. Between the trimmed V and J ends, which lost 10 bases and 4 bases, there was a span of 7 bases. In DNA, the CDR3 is TGTGCCACTTGGTATAATGAAAAACTGTTTTTT. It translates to CATWYNEKLFF.

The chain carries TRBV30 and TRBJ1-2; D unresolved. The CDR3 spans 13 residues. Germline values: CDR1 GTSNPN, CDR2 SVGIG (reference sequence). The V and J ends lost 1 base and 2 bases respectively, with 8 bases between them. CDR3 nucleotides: TGTGCCTGGAGTGACACAGTAAACTATGGCTACACCTTC. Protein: CAWSDTVNYGYTF.

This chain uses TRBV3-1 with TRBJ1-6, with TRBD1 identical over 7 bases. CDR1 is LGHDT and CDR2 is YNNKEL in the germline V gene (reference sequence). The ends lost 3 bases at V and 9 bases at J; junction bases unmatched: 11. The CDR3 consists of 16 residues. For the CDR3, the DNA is TGTGCCAGCAGCCATTTAGGAGGGGGCAGAGTTTCACCCCTCCACTTT. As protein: CASSHLGGGRVSPLHF.

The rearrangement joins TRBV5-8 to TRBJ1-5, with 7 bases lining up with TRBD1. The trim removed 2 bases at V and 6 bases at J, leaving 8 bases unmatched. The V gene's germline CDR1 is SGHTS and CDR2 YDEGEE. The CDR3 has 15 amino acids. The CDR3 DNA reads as TGTGCCAGCAGCTTCGGCCAGGGGGGAGGTCAGCCCCAGCATTTT. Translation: CASSFGQGGGQPQHF.

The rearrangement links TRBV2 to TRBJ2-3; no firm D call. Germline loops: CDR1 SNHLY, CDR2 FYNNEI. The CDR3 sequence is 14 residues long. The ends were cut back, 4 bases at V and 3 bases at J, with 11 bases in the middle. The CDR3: CASSGYQPTDTQYF. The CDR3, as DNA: TGTGCCAGCAGTGGGTACCAACCGACAGATACGCAGTATTTT.

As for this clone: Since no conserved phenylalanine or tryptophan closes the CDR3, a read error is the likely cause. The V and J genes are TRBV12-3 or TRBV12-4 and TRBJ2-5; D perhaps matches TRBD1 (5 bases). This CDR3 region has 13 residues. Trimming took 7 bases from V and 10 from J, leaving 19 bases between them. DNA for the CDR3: TGTGCCAGCAATACCCAGGGTGGGCATATCCAGTACTCC. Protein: CASNTQGGHIQYS.

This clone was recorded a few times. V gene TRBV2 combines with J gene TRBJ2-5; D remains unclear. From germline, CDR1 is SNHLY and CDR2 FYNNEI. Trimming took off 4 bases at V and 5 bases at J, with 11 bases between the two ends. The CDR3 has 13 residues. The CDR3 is CASSGELWETQYF. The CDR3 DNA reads TGTGCCAGCAGTGGCGAATTGTGGGAGACCCAGTACTTC.